Shown below are 28 T cell receptor beta chains from a single sample sequenced in a study of blood T cell repertoires in COVID-19 (dated by TCRdb to about 2020). Libraries were prepared through the immunoSEQ multiplex PCR assay. This immuneACCESS table, as held by TCRdb, lists in-frame sequences with V and J called but not all clones. Of the missing ones, under half trace to an unresolved V gene in checked studies; the others have no known cause. For this sample the table gives 470,000 or so clones, of which roughly nine tenths were detected only once. The ten largest clones take up approximately 2% of the sample. Sequences were obtained from PBMCs or T cells enriched from blood (not recorded which). The receptors shown here come from a woman aged 18-30 years with acute COVID-19.

The chain employs TRBV10-3 and TRBJ2-3, with a weak D call TRBD2 (6 bases). This CDR3 has 14 amino acids. V shed 4 bases and J shed 2 bases, with 10 bases lying between them. Germline V gene sequence: CDR1 ENHRY, CDR2 SYGVKD. DNA for the CDR3: TGTGCCATCAGTGGCAGGGAGGACACAGATACGCAGTATTTT. Its translation is CAISGREDTDTQYF.

The rearrangement links TRBV7-2 to TRBJ1-2; D remains ambiguous. Germline CDR1 and CDR2: SGHTA and FQGNSA. The CDR3 runs 13 residues. V dropped 2 bases and J dropped 7 bases, with 11 bases sitting between them. The chain's CDR3 is CASSLFELTGYTF. CDR3 nucleotides: TGTGCCAGCAGCTTATTCGAACTAACTGGCTACACCTTC. The full variable domain, completed using reference TRBV7-2 and TRBJ1-2, is GAGVSQSPSNKVTEKGKDVELRCDPISGHTALYWYRQSLGQGLEFLIYFQGNSAPDKSGLPSDRFSAERTGGSVSTLTIQRTQQEDSAVYLCASSLFELTGYTFGSGTRLTVV.

The CDR3 protein is CASSLRGGRGNEQFF. CDR3 bases: TGTGCCAGCAGTTTAAGGGGCGGGAGGGGCAATGAGCAGTTCTTC. V usage is TRBV28 and J usage is TRBJ2-1; 9 bases align to TRBD2. This CDR3 contains 15 residues. From germline, CDR1 is MDHEN and CDR2 SYDVKM. V dropped 2 bases and J dropped 6; count of bases not matched to a gene: 5.

This chain joins TRBV19 and TRBJ1-1; no clear D. The CDR3 totals 16 residues. Per the germline V gene, CDR1 is LNHDA and CDR2 is SQIVND (reference sequence). Deletions cut 2 bases from V and 0 bases from J, with 13 bases between. CDR3 residues: CASSIHPLFVNTEAFF. The CDR3 DNA sequence: TGTGCCAGTAGTATACACCCACTCTTTGTGAACACTGAAGCTTTCTTT.

The chain employs TRBV27 and TRBJ2-7; maybe TRBD2 (6 bases). CDR1 is MNHEY and CDR2 is SMNVEV in the germline V gene (reference sequence). V shed 10 bases and J shed 4 bases, with 14 bases lying between them. The CDR3 has 12 amino acids. The CDR3 spells CATVGLSYEQYF. CDR3 sequence (DNA): TGTGCCACCGTGGGACTTTCTTACGAGCAGTACTTC.

The rearrangement links TRBV9 to TRBJ1-5; no clear D gene. Trimming shortened V by 4 bases and J by 0 bases, and 8 bases separated the two germline ends. The germline V gene has CDR1 SGDLS and CDR2 YYNGEE. This CDR3 is built from 14 residues. The CDR3 here is CASSTHSSNQPQHF. CDR3 DNA sequence: TGTGCCAGCAGCACCCACAGTAGCAATCAGCCCCAGCATTTT.

The V and J genes are TRBV19 and TRBJ1-2, with D perhaps matching TRBD1 (5 bases). In germline, CDR1 is LNHDA, CDR2 SQIVND (reference sequence). V gave up 1 base and J gave up 4 bases, with 13 bases separating them. CDR3 length: 15 residues. In DNA form, the CDR3 reads TGTGCCAGTAGTATAGTTCAGACGGACATCTATGGCTACACCTTC. Its translation: CASSIVQTDIYGYTF.

This rearrangement joins TRBV18 to TRBJ2-1; D is undetermined. Per the germline V gene, CDR1 is KGHSH and CDR2 is LQKENI. V gave up 4 bases and J gave up 6 bases, with 10 bases separating them. The CDR3 totals 13 residues. The DNA for the CDR3 is TGTGCCAGCTCACACGGGTCTTCCAATGAGCAGTTCTTC. It yields the protein CASSHGSSNEQFF.

The rearrangement uses TRBV9 and TRBJ1-1; 9 bases line up with TRBD1. V shed 4 bases and J 1 base; nucleotides not matched to a gene: 11. The length of the CDR3 is 17 residues. Germline CDR1 SGDLS, CDR2 YYNGEE. DNA of the CDR3: TGTGCCAGCAGCCCTTGGGACAGGGAAGTATCGAACACTGAAGCTTTCTTT. Translated, it gives CASSPWDREVSNTEAFF.

CDR3 nucleotides: TGCGCCAGCAGCTTGATGACAGGGGGTATGGATGGCTACACCTTC. This encodes CASSLMTGGMDGYTF. The gene calls are TRBV4-1 and TRBJ1-2; the match to TRBD1 covers 9 bases. The CDR3 length is 15 residues. V trimming: 5 bases; J trimming: 6 bases; junction bases outside the gene matches: 10. Germline values: CDR1 MGHRA, CDR2 YSYEKL.

The chain carries TRBV19 and TRBJ2-1; 8 bases fit TRBD2. Trimming removed 1 base from V and 6 bases from J; junction bases left unmatched: 2. The CDR3 has 14 amino acids. Germline V gene data show CDR1 as LNHDA and CDR2 as SQIVND (reference sequence). CDR3 region: CASSIATSGNEQFF. As DNA, the CDR3 is TGTGCCAGTAGTATAGCAACTAGCGGCAATGAGCAGTTCTTC.

The chain couples TRBV6-6 to TRBJ2-6; D may be TRBD1 (5 bases). This CDR3 contains 17 residues. Germline CDR1 reads MNHNY; CDR2 reads SVGAGI (reference sequence). Deletions cut 5 bases from V and 0 bases from J, with 14 bases between. The CDR3 loop reads CASSPSLGVSGANVLTF. The CDR3 DNA follows: TGTGCCAGCAGTCCCTCTCTAGGGGTCTCTGGGGCCAACGTCCTGACTTTC.

This sequence joins TRBV5-1 and TRBJ2-5; 7 bases are shared with TRBD2. Germline V gene sequence: CDR1 SGHRS, CDR2 YFSETQ. The CDR3 runs to 15 residues. The ends lost 3 bases at V and 2 bases at J; junction bases unmatched: 7. In nucleotides, the CDR3 is TGCGCCAGCAGCTCTGGGGGGACTACTCAAGAGACCCAGTACTTC. It yields the protein CASSSGGTTQETQYF. Supplemented by reference TRBV5-1 and TRBJ2-5, the full variable domain reads KAGVTQTPRYLIKTRGQQVTLSCSPISGHRSVSWYQQTPGQGLQFLFEYFSETQRNKGNFPGRFSGRQFSNSRSEMNVSTLELGDSALYLCASSSGGTTQETQYFGPGTRLLVL.

J is TRBJ2-5 and V is TRBV6-5, with a possible D match to TRBD2 (7 bases). Trimming removed 7 bases at V and 12 bases at J, with 15 bases between. Germline V gives CDR1 MNHEY, CDR2 SVGAGI. The CDR3 runs to 11 residues. In nucleotides, the CDR3 is TGTGCCAGCACCAACCGGGGGGCCGAGTACTTC. It translates to CASTNRGAEYF.

This chain joins TRBV14 and TRBJ2-1; 8 positions match TRBD2. V shed 4 bases, J shed 8 bases, and the junction held 10 bases outside the gene matches. Germline CDR1 is SGHDN and CDR2 is FVKESK. CDR3 length equals 15 residues. Written as DNA, the CDR3 is TGTGCCAGCAGCCTACTAAGCGGGAGAGTGGATGAGCAGTTCTTC. Translated, it gives CASSLLSGRVDEQFF.

This clone showed up just once. The V call is TRBV7-9, the J call TRBJ2-5, with 10 positions matching TRBD2. Looked up from germline, CDR1 is SEHNR and CDR2 is FQNEAQ (reference sequence). V gave up 0 bases and J gave up 3 bases; unmatched junction bases: 1. The CDR3 extends over 15 amino acids. The CDR3 DNA reads as TGTGCCAGCAGCTTAGCACTAGCGGGGAAAGAGACCCAGTACTTC. It codes for CASSLALAGKETQYF.

The chain links TRBV5-6 to TRBJ2-5, with D possibly TRBD1 on 6 matching bases. Per the germline V gene, CDR1 is SGHDT and CDR2 is YYEEEE. V lost 3 bases and J 1 base, leaving 13 bases between the germline ends. The CDR3 is 15 amino acids. The CDR3 DNA reads TGTGCCAGCAGCTCCGGACAGAAAAGCCAAGAGACCCAGTACTTC. As protein: CASSSGQKSQETQYF.

This chain joins TRBV7-2 and TRBJ2-5, with 7 nucleotides matching TRBD1. This CDR3 comprises 14 residues. Germline-derived CDR1 and CDR2 are SGHTA and FQGNSA. V trimming: 5 bases; J trimming: 6 bases; junction bases outside the gene matches: 9. CDR3 region: CASSPGGPIKTQYF. CDR3 in DNA: TGTGCCAGCAGCCCAGGGGGACCGATCAAGACCCAGTACTTC.

The chain links TRBV7-3 to TRBJ1-1; a possible D gene is TRBD1 (6 bases). The V and J ends lost 2 bases and 4 bases respectively, with 17 bases between them. This CDR3 region has 16 residues. Per germline, CDR1 SGHTA and CDR2 FQGTGA. The CDR3 here is CASSLAVSQGITEAFF. CDR3 coding DNA: TGTGCCAGCAGCTTAGCAGTTAGTCAGGGGATCACTGAAGCTTTCTTT.

The DNA of the CDR3 is TGTGCCAGCAGCCCACTCGTGGACACTGAAGCTTTCTTT. Its protein product is CASSPLVDTEAFF. The J gene is TRBJ1-1, the V gene TRBV16; D uncertain. Trimming took 4 bases from V and 3 from J, leaving 9 bases between them. Germline-derived CDR1 and CDR2 are KGHSY and FQNENV. The CDR3 consists of 13 residues.

This clone was recorded a few times. The CDR3 DNA reads TGTGCCAGCAGACTTTTGGATACGCAGTATTTT. The encoded protein is CASRLLDTQYF. V is TRBV7-2 and J is TRBJ2-3; D not certain. The CDR3 is 11 residues long. Germline loops: CDR1 SGHTA, CDR2 FQGNSA. The germline V and J ends were trimmed by 6 bases and 6 bases, with 7 bases remaining between them.

This clone was detected a few times. V is TRBV18 and J is TRBJ1-2; D is possibly TRBD1 (6 bases). The germline V gene encodes CDR1 KGHSH and CDR2 LQKENI. Trimming pared 5 bases from V and 3 bases from J, leaving 10 bases between. This CDR3 is 13 amino acids long. CDR3 sequence reads: CASSAGEHYGYTF. In DNA form, the CDR3 reads TGTGCCAGCTCAGCAGGGGAACACTATGGCTACACCTTC.

CDR3 nucleotide sequence: TGTGCCAGCAGTCGCGACAGGGAAAACACTGAAGCTTTCTTT. This translates into CASSRDRENTEAFF. The V gene is TRBV6-5, the J gene TRBJ1-1, with TRBD1 matching 7 bases. Trimming took 5 bases from V and 2 from J; bases not matched to a gene: 5. The CDR3 is 14 amino acids. Per germline, CDR1 MNHEY and CDR2 SVGAGI.

The J gene is TRBJ2-7, the V gene TRBV11-2; D call uncertain. CDR3 length: 11 residues. The ends were cut back, 4 bases at V and 4 bases at J, with 5 bases in the middle. CDR1 and CDR2 from the germline V gene are SGHAT and FQNNGV. The CDR3 DNA reads TGTGCCAGCAGCTCCGTTTACGAGCAGTACTTC. Protein product: CASSSVYEQYF.

The rearrangement joins TRBV27 to TRBJ2-3, with 12 bases that match TRBD2. There are 16 residues in the CDR3. Germline lookup yields CDR1 MNHEY and CDR2 SMNVEV (reference sequence). Losses at the gene ends were 7 bases for V and 2 bases for J; bases not matched to a gene: 7. CDR3 sequence reads: CASKTSGGLTTDTQYF. CDR3 coding DNA: TGTGCCAGCAAGACTAGCGGGGGCCTTACCACAGATACGCAGTATTTT.

The CDR3 bases are TGTGCCAGCAGCGTACTTTATGGCTACACCTTC. Translating it yields CASSVLYGYTF. The chain links TRBV12-3 or TRBV12-4 to TRBJ1-2; unclear D gene. The V gene lost 6 bases and the J gene lost 5 bases, with 7 bases spanning the gap. This CDR3 is built from 11 residues.

The CDR3, as DNA: TGTGCCAGCAGTTACTCCACAGGGGCCGAAACTTACGAGCAGTACTTC. It specifies CASSYSTGAETYEQYF. The chain combines TRBV6-5 with TRBJ2-7; 7 bases match TRBD1. The CDR3 consists of 16 residues. The germline gives CDR1 MNHEY, CDR2 SVGAGI. The V and J ends lost 0 bases and 4 bases, in that order; junction bases with no gene match: 9.

V and J are TRBV2 and TRBJ2-1; D unresolved. This CDR3 region has 14 residues. V was clipped by 2 bases and J by 8 bases, with 13 bases between them. From germline, CDR1 is SNHLY and CDR2 FYNNEI. The DNA of the CDR3 is TGTGCCAGCAGTGAATCGAGGTCTTGGTATGAGCAGTTCTTC. Its translation is CASSESRSWYEQFF.